This T cell receptor (beta chain) stems from a study of Ad26.COV2.S vaccination and SARS-CoV-2 variants. The treatment was: roughly 20 received Ad26.COV2.S at low or high dose, single or two shots; 5 received placebo; per-sample allocation not given. Day 63 after the first vaccine or placebo injection was the time point for sampling. The shot given was an Ad26 vector that makes Wuhan-strain SARS-CoV-2 spike. Produced via immunoSEQ multiplex PCR; TCRdb's table is partial and in-frame only. The sample holds about 380,000 clones, roughly four fifths seen once. Looked up from germline, CDR1 is SGDLS and CDR2 is YYNGEE. V lost 3 bases to trimming and J lost 3 bases, with 27 bases between them. The CDR3 totals 19 residues.

This chain links TRBV9 with TRBJ1-1, with D possibly being TRBD1 (5 bases). The sequencing here drew on peripheral blood, taken in a trial of Ad26.COV2.S vaccine versus placebo. This receptor was obtained from a person aged 18-60 years who received the Ad26.COV2.S COVID-19 vaccine or a placebo. CDR3 loop: CASSANSPGGYGVYTEAFF. DNA of the CDR3: TGTGCCAGCAGCGCGAACTCACCGGGGGGGTATGGAGTGTACACTGAAGCTTTCTTT.